The rows below give T cell receptor beta chains drawn from one sample of a study of blood T cells in healthy people across ages. TCRdb re-analysed the 5' RACE reads in MiXCR, keeping a single row per CDR3 protein. The table shows 600,000 or so distinct CDR3 sequences, with more than 20% occurring only once. The sequenced material came from blood. All receptors come from a man between 65 and 80 years old in good health. Each CDR3 is given with its conserved first and last residue. The D gene is left open where the match is weak. The listing skips clone size in some rows; elsewhere it reads once, few, many or a size class.

CDR3: CASSPGQTNSPHHF; DNA: TGTGCCAGCAGCCCGGGACAGACAAATTCACCCCACCACTTT; D: TRBD1; size: -; J: TRBJ1-6; V: TRBV3-1
CDR3: CASSVIAGDTYEQYF; DNA: TGTGCCAGCAGCGTGATAGCGGGAGATACCTACGAGCAGTACTTC; D: TRBD2; size: few; J: TRBJ2-7; V: TRBV7-2
CDR3: CASSLLDIEDEQYF; DNA: TGCGCCAGCAGCCTACTCGACATAGAGGACGAGCAGTACTTC; D: -; size: once; J: TRBJ2-7; V: TRBV5-1
CDR3: CSARLAGGPAGELFF; DNA: TGCAGTGCACGACTAGCGGGAGGGCCGGCCGGGGAGCTGTTTTTT; D: TRBD2; size: many; J: TRBJ2-2; V: TRBV20-1
CDR3: CASSIDVASISYEQYF; DNA: TGTGCCAGTAGTATTGATGTAGCTAGTATCTCCTACGAGCAGTACTTC; D: -; size: -; J: TRBJ2-7; V: TRBV19
CDR3: CASSFGTGKSSTQYF; DNA: TGTGCCAGCAGTTTTGGGACAGGGAAATCCAGTACCCAGTACTTC; D: TRBD1; size: -; J: TRBJ2-5; V: TRBV27
CDR3: CASSQDGGHEQYF; DNA: TGCGCCAGCAGCCAAGATGGGGGTCACGAGCAGTACTTC; D: -; size: -; J: TRBJ2-7; V: TRBV4-3
CDR3: CASSVSGTPSGELFF; DNA: TGTGCCAGCAGCGTCTCCGGGACACCCTCCGGGGAGCTGTTTTTT; D: -; size: -; J: TRBJ2-2; V: TRBV9
CDR3: CASRTGTAHGYTF; DNA: TGTGCCAGCAGGACGGGGACAGCGCATGGCTACACCTTC; D: TRBD1; size: -; J: TRBJ1-2; V: TRBV27
CDR3: CSAKASGTSSNYGYTF; DNA: TGCAGTGCAAAAGCGTCGGGGACGTCATCTAACTATGGCTACACCTTC; D: -; size: -; J: TRBJ1-2; V: TRBV20-1
CDR3: CASSLLAGIRETQYF; DNA: TGTGCCAGCAGTTTATTAGCGGGAATACGGGAGACCCAGTACTTC; D: TRBD2; size: -; J: TRBJ2-5; V: TRBV27
CDR3: CASNPSGQANYGYTF; DNA: TGTGCCAGCAACCCAAGCGGCCAGGCTAACTATGGCTACACCTTC; D: -; size: few; J: TRBJ1-2; V: TRBV7-9
CDR3: CASNLLVRETQYF; DNA: TGTGCCAGCAATTTACTAGTTCGAGAGACCCAGTACTTC; D: -; size: -; J: TRBJ2-5; V: TRBV12-3/TRBV12-4
CDR3: CASRLPGLAVDEQFF; DNA: TGTGCCAGCAGGTTACCGGGACTAGCGGTCGATGAGCAGTTCTTC; D: TRBD2; size: few; J: TRBJ2-1; V: TRBV6-5
CDR3: CSAGWDRAYNEQFF; DNA: TGCAGTGCTGGGTGGGACAGAGCCTACAATGAGCAGTTCTTC; D: TRBD1; size: -; J: TRBJ2-1; V: TRBV20-1
CDR3: CASSPRLSSYNEQFF; DNA: TGTGCCAGCTCACCACGCTTAAGCTCCTACAATGAGCAGTTCTTC; D: -; size: -; J: TRBJ2-1; V: TRBV18
CDR3: CASSASSGGTEAFF; DNA: TGCGCCAGCAGTGCTTCGTCAGGAGGCACTGAAGCTTTCTTT; D: -; size: -; J: TRBJ1-1; V: TRBV10-1
CDR3: CASSVASGGTNYNEQFF; DNA: TGTGCCAGCAGCGTAGCTAGCGGGGGGACCAACTACAATGAGCAGTTCTTC; D: TRBD2; size: -; J: TRBJ2-1; V: TRBV9
CDR3: CSAREGRKMGNTEAFF; DNA: TGCAGTGCTAGAGAAGGCAGGAAAATGGGGAACACTGAAGCTTTCTTT; D: -; size: -; J: TRBJ1-1; V: TRBV20-1
CDR3: CASQGGITGELFF; DNA: TGTGCCAGTCAAGGGGGTATCACCGGGGAGCTGTTTTTT; D: -; size: -; J: TRBJ2-2; V: TRBV6-6
CDR3: CASSGQSQETQYF; DNA: TGTGCCAGCAGTGGACAGAGCCAAGAGACCCAGTACTTC; D: -; size: many; J: TRBJ2-5; V: TRBV5-4
CDR3: CASSEAWGPPETQYF; DNA: TGTGCCAGCAGTGAAGCGTGGGGTCCGCCGGAGACCCAGTACTTC; D: -; size: few; J: TRBJ2-5; V: TRBV6-1
CDR3: CASSPGQGAAYEQYF; DNA: TGTGCCAGCAGCCCGGGACAGGGGGCCGCTTACGAGCAGTACTTC; D: TRBD1; size: few; J: TRBJ2-7; V: TRBV7-8
CDR3: CASSLLGPYPSTDTQYF; DNA: TGTGCCAGCAGTTTATTGGGACCGTACCCTAGCACAGATACGCAGTATTTT; D: -; size: -; J: TRBJ2-3; V: TRBV27
CDR3: CASSPSGNAYNEQFF; DNA: TGTGCCAGCAGCCCTAGCGGCAACGCCTACAATGAGCAGTTCTTC; D: TRBD2; size: few; J: TRBJ2-1; V: TRBV7-2
CDR3: CASTPGQVNTGELFF; DNA: TGCGCCAGCACCCCGGGACAGGTGAACACCGGGGAGCTGTTTTTT; D: TRBD1; size: -; J: TRBJ2-2; V: TRBV5-1
CDR3: CASSYSTSGKYNEQFF; DNA: TGTGCCAGCAGTTACTCGACTAGCGGAAAATACAATGAGCAGTTCTTC; D: TRBD2; size: many; J: TRBJ2-1; V: TRBV6-5
CDR3: CSVAQVLNTEAFF; DNA: TGCAGCGTTGCGCAGGTGTTGAACACTGAAGCTTTCTTT; D: -; size: few; J: TRBJ1-1; V: TRBV29-1
CDR3: CASSQGQNGEQLF; DNA: TGTGCCAGCAGCCAAGGGCAGAACGGGGAGCAGCTCTTC; D: -; size: -; J: TRBJ2-5; V: TRBV12-3/TRBV12-4
CDR3: CASNLDGTSSNEQFF; DNA: TGTGCCAGCAACTTGGATGGGACTAGCTCCAATGAGCAGTTCTTC; D: TRBD2; size: few; J: TRBJ2-1; V: TRBV7-9
CDR3: CASSLASMRDSYYEQYF; DNA: TGTGCCAGCAGCTTAGCGTCCATGCGGGACAGCTACTACGAGCAGTACTTC; D: -; size: -; J: TRBJ2-7; V: TRBV7-6
CDR3: CASSDRGRWANYGYTF; DNA: TGTGCCAGCAGCGACCGAGGGAGATGGGCTAACTATGGCTACACCTTC; D: -; size: -; J: TRBJ1-2; V: TRBV6-2/TRBV6-3
CDR3: CASSLAPTYIMNTEAFF; DNA: TGTGCCAGCAGCTTAGCACCCACCTATATTATGAACACTGAAGCTTTCTTT; D: -; size: -; J: TRBJ1-1; V: TRBV7-2
CDR3: CASSKGEGETQYF; DNA: TGTGCCAGCAGCAAGGGGGAAGGAGAGACCCAGTACTTC; D: -; size: few; J: TRBJ2-5; V: TRBV12-3/TRBV12-4
CDR3: CASNPTSNTEAFF; DNA: TGTGCCAGCAACCCAACCTCAAACACTGAAGCTTTTTTT; D: -; size: -; J: TRBJ1-1; V: TRBV6-5
CDR3: CASSHNPRLAGLANF; DNA: TGTGCCAGCAGCCACAACCCGAGGTTAGCGGGCCTAGCGAACTTC; D: TRBD2; size: -; J: TRBJ2-5; V: TRBV6-7
CDR3: CASSSGQGGYNEQFF; DNA: TGTGCCAGCAGCTCCGGACAGGGGGGCTACAATGAGCAGTTCTTC; D: TRBD1; size: few; J: TRBJ2-1; V: TRBV9
CDR3: CASSRSSGSGNEQFF; DNA: TGTGCCAGCAGCCGCTCAAGCGGGAGCGGCAATGAGCAGTTCTTC; D: TRBD2; size: few; J: TRBJ2-1; V: TRBV6-2/TRBV6-3
CDR3: CASSRTSASGETQYF; DNA: TGTGCCAGCAGCCGAACTAGCGCTTCGGGGGAGACCCAGTACTTC; D: TRBD2; size: few; J: TRBJ2-5; V: TRBV12-3/TRBV12-4
CDR3: CAATRGGYEQYF; DNA: TGTGCTGCGACCCGAGGGGGGTACGAGCAGTACTTC; D: -; size: -; J: TRBJ2-7; V: TRBV7-6
CDR3: CASSRGFNYGYTF; DNA: TGTGCCAGCAGCCGGGGATTTAACTATGGCTACACCTTC; D: -; size: -; J: TRBJ1-2; V: TRBV28
CDR3: CASSWRWDTEAFF; DNA: TGTGCCAGCAGCTGGCGATGGGATACTGAAGCTTTCTTT; D: -; size: once; J: TRBJ1-1; V: TRBV7-9
CDR3: CASSVATDTQYF; DNA: TGTGCCAGCAGCGTAGCTACAGATACGCAGTATTTT; D: -; size: few; J: TRBJ2-3; V: TRBV9
CDR3: CASSPTLNTEAFF; DNA: TGTGCCAGCTCACCCACATTGAACACTGAAGCTTTCTTT; D: -; size: -; J: TRBJ1-1; V: TRBV18
CDR3: CASSSRLAGVLNEQYF; DNA: TGCGCCAGCAGCTCACGACTAGCGGGAGTTCTCAACGAGCAGTACTTC; D: TRBD2; size: few; J: TRBJ2-7; V: TRBV5-1
CDR3: CASSYGSSGDADTQYF; DNA: TGTGCCAGCAGTTACGGATCTAGCGGAGACGCAGATACGCAGTATTTT; D: TRBD2; size: few; J: TRBJ2-3; V: TRBV6-2/TRBV6-3
CDR3: CASSGPGPASYEQYF; DNA: TGTGCCAGCAGCGGGCCCGGACCTGCCTCCTACGAGCAGTACTTC; D: -; size: -; J: TRBJ2-7; V: TRBV9
CDR3: CASSLDRGSNYGYTF; DNA: TGTGCCAGCAGCTTAGATCGGGGGAGTAACTATGGCTACACCTTC; D: -; size: few; J: TRBJ1-2; V: TRBV11-2
CDR3: CASKRADYGYTF; DNA: TGTGCCAGCAAAAGGGCGGACTATGGCTACACCTTC; D: -; size: -; J: TRBJ1-2; V: TRBV2
CDR3: CASSTHSLTLKTQYF; DNA: TGTGCCAGCAGTACTCACAGTCTGACCTTGAAGACCCAGTACTTC; D: -; size: -; J: TRBJ2-5; V: TRBV6-2/TRBV6-3
CDR3: CASSPFTRAYNEQFF; DNA: TGTGCCAGCAGCCCCTTTACGAGGGCGTACAATGAGCAGTTCTTC; D: -; size: -; J: TRBJ2-1; V: TRBV3-1
CDR3: CASSPRGRSNEKLFF; DNA: TGTGCCAGCAGTCCCAGGGGCAGGTCTAATGAAAAACTGTTTTTT; D: -; size: -; J: TRBJ1-4; V: TRBV12-3/TRBV12-4
CDR3: CASSVGPLYNSPLHF; DNA: TGTGCCAGCAGTGTCGGACCTCTCTATAATTCACCCCTCCACTTT; D: -; size: few; J: TRBJ1-6; V: TRBV25-1